A single TCR beta chain is shown here with its context. Its antigen remains unknown. Using immunoSEQ multiplex PCR, the repertoire was profiled, and TCRdb retains in-frame clones only, with some absent. The sample has 55,000 to 60,000 clones; approximately 80% are singletons. These data come from a study of OX40 agonist ivuxolimab in advanced cancers. Autoimmune disease history or systemic immunosuppression disqualified patients. Collection of blood occurred at baseline, at cycle 4 day 1, and at cycle 7 day 1. Trimming cost V 5 bases and J 7 bases; bases outside gene matches: 10. This CDR3 has 16 residues. Germline V CDR1 and CDR2: GTSNPN, SVGIG (reference sequence). Overall study findings and caveats: The 0.1-3.0 mg/kg partial responders had among the lowest clonal expansion.

The gene calls are TRBV30 and TRBJ2-1; 14 nucleotides line up with TRBD2. Sequences were derived from CD4+ or CD8+ T cells sorted from blood, sampled in a trial of the OX40 agonist ivuxolimab. The receptor was derived from an adult with an advanced solid tumor such as melanoma, head and neck, liver or kidney cancer. CDR3 sequence reads: CAWGSQTSGGGNEQFF. As DNA, the CDR3 is TGTGCCTGGGGTTCGCAGACTAGCGGGGGGGGAAATGAGCAGTTCTTC.